One and the same sample provided the 25 T cell receptor beta chains below, sequenced in a study of blood T cell repertoires in COVID-19. Sequencing was performed with immunoSEQ multiplex PCR; in TCRdb, only in-frame clones are kept and a portion is missing. The sample shows hundreds of thousands of clones, approximately 90% of them seen only once. Specimen: PBMCs or T cells enriched from blood (not recorded which). The receptors originated from a woman between 40 and 55 years old who had recovered from COVID-19.

The genes are TRBV15 and TRBJ2-5; TRBD2 aligns across 12 bases. With V trimmed by 4 bases and J by 5 bases, 11 bases remained unmatched. CDR3 length: 17 residues. The germline gives CDR1 LNHNV, CDR2 YYDKDF (reference sequence). CDR3 nucleotides: TGTGCCACCAGCAACGGCCGACTAGCGGGAGATGGTGAGACCCAGTACTTC. Its protein product is CATSNGRLAGDGETQYF.

The rearrangement links TRBV19 to TRBJ1-1; 10 bases line up with TRBD1. Per the germline V gene, CDR1 is LNHDA and CDR2 is SQIVND (reference sequence). The CDR3 length is 14 residues. The J segment lost 5 bases and the V segment lost 4 bases, leaving 4 bases of the junction unmatched. CDR3: CASSRQGAGTEAFF. The CDR3 DNA sequence: TGTGCCAGTAGTAGACAGGGGGCAGGTACTGAAGCTTTCTTT.

The rearrangement joins TRBV15 to TRBJ2-1; D might be TRBD2 (6 bases). This CDR3 region has 16 residues. Germline V gene sequence: CDR1 LNHNV, CDR2 YYDKDF (reference sequence). V lost 4 bases, J lost 3 bases, and 16 bases lay in between. The CDR3 reads CATSKPGLRIYNEQFF. The DNA of the CDR3 is TGTGCCACCAGCAAGCCGGGACTTAGAATCTACAATGAGCAGTTCTTC. Supplemented by reference TRBV15 and TRBJ2-1, the full variable domain reads DAMVIQNPRYQVTQFGKPVTLSCSQTLNHNVMYWYQQKSSQAPKLLFHYYDKDFNNEADTPDNFQSRRPNTSFCFLDIRSPGLGDTAMYLCATSKPGLRIYNEQFFGPGTRLTVL.

The gene calls are TRBV7-3 and TRBJ2-1, with 13 bases identical to TRBD2. Germline CDR1 is SGHTA and CDR2 is FQGTGA. Unmatched junction bases numbered 3, after V lost 5 bases and J lost 5 bases. The CDR3 consists of 15 residues. The CDR3 loop is CASSTTSGGDNEQFF. The CDR3 region has the DNA TGTGCCAGCAGCACAACTAGCGGGGGGGACAATGAGCAGTTCTTC.

V gene TRBV7-3 combines with J gene TRBJ1-2, with 10 bases matching TRBD1. The CDR3 contains 14 residues. The J segment lost 8 bases and the V segment lost 4 bases, leaving 7 bases of the junction unmatched. The germline CDR1 and CDR2 sequences are SGHTA and FQGTGA. The CDR3: CASSSTGTGEGYTF. The CDR3 bases are TGTGCCAGCAGCTCCACCGGGACAGGGGAAGGCTACACCTTC.

The J gene is TRBJ1-1, the V gene TRBV27; D gene unclear. CDR1 is MNHEY and CDR2 is SMNVEV in the germline V gene (reference sequence). CDR3 length: 15 residues. V gave up 0 bases and J gave up 0 bases, with 8 bases separating them. Here the CDR3 reads CASSLSQDLNTEAFF. As DNA, the CDR3 is TGTGCCAGCAGTTTATCTCAGGACTTGAACACTGAAGCTTTCTTT.

The rearrangement joins TRBV6-6 to TRBJ2-7, with 13 bases matching TRBD2. The V gene end was trimmed by 6 bases and the J gene end by 3 bases; junction bases not matched to a gene: 8. This CDR3 region has 16 residues. Germline lookup yields CDR1 MNHNY and CDR2 SVGAGI (reference sequence). The chain's CDR3 is CASSRTSGRVGYEQYF. CDR3 DNA sequence: TGTGCCAGCAGCCGGACTAGCGGGAGAGTAGGCTACGAGCAGTACTTC.

This chain joins TRBV3-1 (or the pseudogene TRBV3-2) and TRBJ2-1; 9 nucleotides match TRBD2. This CDR3 has 16 residues. Trimming removed 0 bases from V and 4 bases from J; junction bases left unmatched: 4. In germline, CDR1 is LGHDT, CDR2 YNNKEL (reference sequence). The CDR3 loop reads CASSQDTAGGYNEQFF. Written as DNA, the CDR3 is TGTGCCAGCAGCCAAGATACAGCGGGGGGATACAATGAGCAGTTCTTC.

The chain is built from TRBV25-1 and TRBJ2-7, with D maybe TRBD1 (6 bases). CDR1 is MGHDK and CDR2 is SYGVNS in the germline V gene. The CDR3 spans 15 residues. V was shortened by 4 bases and J by 2 bases, with 15 bases between the two germline ends. CDR3: CASSGTYRVPYEQYF. The CDR3 bases are TGTGCCAGCAGTGGAACATACAGGGTCCCCTACGAGCAGTACTTC.

The chain employs TRBV28 and TRBJ1-2, with 7 bases fitting TRBD1. The CDR3 contains 13 residues. With 5 bases clipped from V and 6 bases from J, the junction kept 6 bases outside the gene matches. Looked up from germline, CDR1 is MDHEN and CDR2 is SYDVKM. The CDR3 loop reads CASSLTGAHGYTF. The CDR3 DNA reads TGTGCCAGCAGTCTTACAGGGGCGCATGGCTACACCTTC.

For this clone: The same CDR3 also results from other DNA sequences found in this sample. This chain joins TRBV4-3 and TRBJ2-7; TRBD2 agrees at 12 bases. In germline, CDR1 is LGHNA, CDR2 YSLEER. This CDR3 is 15 amino acids long. Trimming took 1 base from V and 2 from J; bases not matched to a gene: 0. CDR3 in amino acids: CASSQGLAGAYEQYF. CDR3 DNA sequence: TGCGCCAGCAGCCAAGGACTAGCGGGGGCCTACGAGCAGTACTTC.

V gene TRBV12-3 or TRBV12-4 combines with J gene TRBJ1-5; D remains ambiguous. The ends were cut back, 6 bases at V and 1 base at J, with 4 bases in the middle. The CDR3 runs to 12 residues. CDR3 in amino acids: CASRASNQPQHF. The CDR3 region has the DNA TGTGCCAGCAGGGCCAGCAATCAGCCCCAGCATTTT.

The chain has TRBV6-2 or TRBV6-3 and TRBJ2-7; 10 bases line up with TRBD2. Germline CDR1 is MNHEY and CDR2 is SVGEGT. CDR3 length equals 14 residues. V gave up 4 bases and J gave up 3 bases; unmatched junction bases: 3. CDR3 DNA: TGTGCCAGCAGTTCGCCTAGCGGGAGCTACGAGCAGTACTTC. Amino acid sequence: CASSSPSGSYEQYF.

The chain links TRBV6-1 to TRBJ1-5; TRBD1 is a possible D gene (5 bases). The CDR3 consists of 14 residues. V lost 1 base and J 4 bases, leaving 8 bases between the germline ends. Looked up from germline, CDR1 is MNHNS and CDR2 is SASEGT. The CDR3 is CASSEGGGNQPQHF. The DNA for the CDR3 is TGTGCCAGCAGTGAAGGGGGGGGAAATCAGCCCCAGCATTTT.

The genes are TRBV5-1 and TRBJ2-2; perhaps TRBD1 as D (6 bases). Germline CDR1 is SGHRS and CDR2 is YFSETQ. The CDR3 has 15 residues. V dropped 0 bases and J dropped 2 bases, with 8 bases sitting between them. CDR3: CASSLAGENTGELFF. CDR3 in DNA: TGCGCCAGCAGCTTGGCAGGGGAAAACACCGGGGAGCTGTTTTTT.

The V call is TRBV11-3, the J call TRBJ2-1; 8 nucleotides match TRBD2. Germline V gives CDR1 SGHNT, CDR2 YENEEA. The CDR3 covers 14 residues. V lost 10 bases, J lost 2 bases, and 7 bases stayed unmatched. DNA of the CDR3: TGTGCCACAGAGGGACTAGAGCCCTACAATGAGCAGTTCTTC. It yields the protein CATEGLEPYNEQFF. Complete variable domain (other parts from reference TRBV11-3 and TRBJ2-1): EAGVVQSPRYKIIEKKQPVAFWCNPISGHNTLYWYLQNLGQGPELLIRYENEEAVDDSQLPKDRFSAERLKGVDSTLKIQPAELGDSAVYLCATEGLEPYNEQFFGPGTRLTVL.

The CDR3 is CASSESPQGTYREQYF. CDR3 nucleotides: TGCGCCAGCAGTGAGTCACCACAGGGGACCTATCGCGAGCAGTACTTC. The chain joins TRBV10-2 to TRBJ2-7; 7 nucleotides agree with TRBD1. The V and J ends lost 0 bases and 6 bases, in that order; junction bases with no gene match: 11. Germline V gene sequence: CDR1 WSHSY, CDR2 SAAADI. This CDR3 spans 16 amino acids.

V and J are TRBV24-1 and TRBJ2-7; the match to TRBD1 covers 8 bases. The CDR3 extends over 11 amino acids. Trimming took 6 bases from V and 10 from J; bases not matched to a gene: 4. From germline, CDR1 is KGHDR and CDR2 SFDVKD. In nucleotides, the CDR3 is TGTGCCACCAGTCAGGGGGCAGGTCAGTACTTC. This translates into CATSQGAGQYF.

This rearrangement joins TRBV6-1 to TRBJ1-1; a possible D gene is TRBD1 (5 bases). CDR1 and CDR2 (germline): MNHNS, SASEGT. V shed 3 bases and J shed 4 bases, with 15 bases lying between them. The CDR3 contains 15 residues. The CDR3 DNA sequence: TGTGCCAGCAGTGATACCCTGGCGGGGGTCACTGAAGCTTTCTTT. Protein: CASSDTLAGVTEAFF.

This clone was detected many times. CDR3 in amino acids: CASSARTGTSGAGELFF. In DNA form, the CDR3 reads TGTGCCAGCAGCGCGCGTACCGGGACTAGCGGGGCCGGGGAGCTGTTTTTT. The V gene is TRBV7-9, the J gene TRBJ2-2, with TRBD2 identical over 13 bases. This CDR3 is built from 17 residues. The germline V gene has CDR1 SEHNR and CDR2 FQNEAQ (reference sequence). After removal of 5 bases from V and 6 bases from J, the junction contained 9 bases not matched to a gene. Full variable domain (missing parts from reference TRBV7-9 and TRBJ2-2): DTGVSQNPRHKITKRGQNVTFRCDPISEHNRLYWYRQTLGQGPEFLTYFQNEAQLEKSRLLSDRFSAERPKGSFSTLEIQRTEQGDSAMYLCASSARTGTSGAGELFFGEGSRLTVL.

The chain couples TRBV7-8 to TRBJ1-6; 9 nucleotides agree with TRBD1. The CDR3 covers 14 residues. Germline loops: CDR1 SGHVS, CDR2 FQNEAQ. The junction had 4 bases not matched to a gene; V was cut back by 3 bases and J by 10 bases. CDR3 region: CASSFRTGASPLHF. CDR3 DNA sequence: TGTGCCAGCAGCTTTAGGACAGGGGCCTCACCCCTCCACTTT.

The chain uses TRBV21-1 and TRBJ2-7; the table assigns TRBD2, which was not confirmed against the DNA. TRBV21-1 is an annotated pseudogene. The CDR3 consists of 17 residues. CDR3 DNA sequence: TGTGCCAGCACCCTCATCAGGCTAGCGAAAACCGAAGGGGAGCAGTACTTC. It translates to CASTLIRLAKTEGEQYF.

The chain recombines TRBV11-2 with TRBJ2-7, with 13 bases fitting TRBD2. The CDR3 is 15 residues long. The germline V gene has CDR1 SGHAT and CDR2 FQNNGV. Trimming at V came to 10 bases and at J to 0 bases, leaving 6 bases not matched to a gene. CDR3 DNA: TGTGCCACCCAACGGACTAGCGGGAGCTCCTACGAGCAGTACTTC. Translated, it gives CATQRTSGSSYEQYF.

The V and J genes are TRBV10-3 and TRBJ1-2; 8 nucleotides line up with TRBD1. CDR3 length: 12 amino acids. The V gene's germline CDR1 is ENHRY and CDR2 SYGVKD. Unmatched junction bases numbered 1, after V lost 7 bases and J lost 3 bases. The CDR3 here is CAITGGDYGYTF. The CDR3 DNA reads TGTGCCATCACAGGGGGCGACTATGGCTACACCTTC.

This chain uses TRBV6-5 with TRBJ1-6; D remains ambiguous. The V and J ends lost 6 bases and 9 bases respectively, with 18 bases between them. This CDR3 contains 15 residues. CDR1 is MNHEY, CDR2 SVGAGI, per germline. CDR3 protein: CASRLRGERRSPLHF. The CDR3 DNA reads TGTGCCAGCAGGCTCCGGGGAGAGAGACGTTCACCCCTCCACTTT.